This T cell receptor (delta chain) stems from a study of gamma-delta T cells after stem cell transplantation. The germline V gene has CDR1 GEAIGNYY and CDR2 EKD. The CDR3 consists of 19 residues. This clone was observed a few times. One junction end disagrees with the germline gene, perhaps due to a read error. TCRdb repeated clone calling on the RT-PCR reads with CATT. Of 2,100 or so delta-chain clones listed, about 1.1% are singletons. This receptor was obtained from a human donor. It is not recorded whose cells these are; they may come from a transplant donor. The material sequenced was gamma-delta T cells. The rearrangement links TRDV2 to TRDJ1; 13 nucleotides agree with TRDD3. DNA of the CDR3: TGTGCCCGTGACTCCTTACTGGGGGATACGCGGGCCCTCACCGATAAACTCATCTTT. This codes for CARDSLLGDTRALTDKLIF.